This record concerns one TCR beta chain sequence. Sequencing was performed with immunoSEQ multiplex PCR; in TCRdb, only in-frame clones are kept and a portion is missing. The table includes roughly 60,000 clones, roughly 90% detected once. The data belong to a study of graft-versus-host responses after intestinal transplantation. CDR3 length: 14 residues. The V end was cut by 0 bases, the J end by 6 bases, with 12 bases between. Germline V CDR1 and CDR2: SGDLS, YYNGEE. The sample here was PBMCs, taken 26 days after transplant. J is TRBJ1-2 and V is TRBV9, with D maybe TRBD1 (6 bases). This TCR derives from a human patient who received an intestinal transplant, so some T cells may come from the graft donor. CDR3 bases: TGTGCCAGCAGCGTAGAGGGGGGGGCTAATGGCTACACCTTC. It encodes CASSVEGGANGYTF.